A selection of T cell receptor beta chains follows, all from one sample in a study of control samples from healthy donors and cancer patients. Assay: immunoSEQ multiplex PCR; the TCRdb copy retains only in-frame clones and omits some. Among 190,000 or so clones, around 93% were seen once, and the ten largest hold around 1.6%. Sequencing was performed on blood. These receptors all come from a young man in good health. The CDR3 runs from the conserved cysteine through the conserved F or W. The D gene is left open where the match is weak.

cdr3_aa cdr3_nt j_call v_call d_call
CASSQGQGAGSNQPQHF TGCGCCAGCAGCCAAGGACAGGGGGCGGGAAGCAATCAGCCCCAGCATTTT TRBJ1-5 TRBV4-1 TRBD1
CASSLEGTAGDTQYF TGTGCCAGCAGCTTAGAGGGGACCGCAGGAGATACGCAGTATTTT TRBJ2-3 TRBV11-3 -
CASSLNGPTQGTEAFF TGTGCCAGCAGCTTAAATGGACCTACCCAGGGGACTGAAGCTTTCTTT TRBJ1-1 TRBV7-3 -
CASSQNGIINEKLFF TGCGCCAGCAGCCAGAACGGAATCATTAATGAAAAACTGTTTTTT TRBJ1-4 TRBV4-1 -
CASSRGGGGNQPQHF TGTGCCAGTAGTAGGGGCGGGGGAGGCAATCAGCCCCAGCATTTT TRBJ1-5 TRBV19 -
CASRFREQFF TGTGCCAGCAGGTTCCGGGAGCAGTTCTTC TRBJ2-1 TRBV6-5 -
CASSERGERTDTQYF TGCGCCAGCAGCGAAAGGGGGGAGAGGACAGATACGCAGTATTTT TRBJ2-3 TRBV5-1 -
CASRPGNEETQYF TGCGCCAGTAGACCAGGAAACGAAGAGACCCAGTACTTC TRBJ2-5 TRBV5-1 -
CASSPPLRAPNTIYF TGTGCCAGCTCACCACCTCTTCGGGCTCCCAACACCATATATTTT TRBJ1-3 TRBV18 -
CASSESGSGNTEAFF TGTGCCAGCAGTGAGAGTGGTTCCGGGAACACTGAAGCTTTCTTT TRBJ1-1 TRBV2 -
CASSLVRGDTDTQYF TGCGCCAGCAGCTTGGTTAGGGGGGACACAGATACGCAGTATTTT TRBJ2-3 TRBV5-1 -
CASSLTGSDQPQHF TGCGCCAGCAGCTTAACAGGATCTGATCAGCCCCAGCATTTT TRBJ1-5 TRBV5-1 -
CASSPTAGGTDTQYF TGTGCCAGCTCACCAACCGCGGGGGGCACAGATACGCAGTATTTT TRBJ2-3 TRBV18 TRBD2
CAISERTPVAYEQYF TGTGCCATCAGTGAGAGGACACCGGTGGCCTACGAGCAGTACTTC TRBJ2-7 TRBV10-3 -